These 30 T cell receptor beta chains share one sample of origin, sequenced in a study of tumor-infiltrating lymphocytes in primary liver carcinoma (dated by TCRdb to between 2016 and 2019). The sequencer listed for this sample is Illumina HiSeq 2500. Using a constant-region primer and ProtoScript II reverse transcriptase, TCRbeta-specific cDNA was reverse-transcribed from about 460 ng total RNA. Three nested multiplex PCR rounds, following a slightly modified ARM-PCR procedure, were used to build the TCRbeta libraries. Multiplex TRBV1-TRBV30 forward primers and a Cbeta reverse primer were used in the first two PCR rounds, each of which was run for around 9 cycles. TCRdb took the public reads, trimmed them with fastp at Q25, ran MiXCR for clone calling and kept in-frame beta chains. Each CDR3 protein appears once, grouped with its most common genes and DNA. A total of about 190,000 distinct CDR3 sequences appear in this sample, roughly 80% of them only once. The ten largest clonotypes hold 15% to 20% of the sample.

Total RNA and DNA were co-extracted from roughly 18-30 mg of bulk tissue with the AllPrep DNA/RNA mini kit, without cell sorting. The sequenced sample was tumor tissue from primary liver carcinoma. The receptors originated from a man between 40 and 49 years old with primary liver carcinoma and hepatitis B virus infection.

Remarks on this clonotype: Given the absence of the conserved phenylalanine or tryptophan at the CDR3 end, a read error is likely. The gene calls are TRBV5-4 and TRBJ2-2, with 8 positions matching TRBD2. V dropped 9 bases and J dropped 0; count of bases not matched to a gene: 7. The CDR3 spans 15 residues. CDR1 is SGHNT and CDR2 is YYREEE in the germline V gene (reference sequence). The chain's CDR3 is CANNSTSANTGELFP. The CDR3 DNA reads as TGTGCCAACAACTCGACTAGCGCGAACACCGGGGAGCTGTTTCCT.

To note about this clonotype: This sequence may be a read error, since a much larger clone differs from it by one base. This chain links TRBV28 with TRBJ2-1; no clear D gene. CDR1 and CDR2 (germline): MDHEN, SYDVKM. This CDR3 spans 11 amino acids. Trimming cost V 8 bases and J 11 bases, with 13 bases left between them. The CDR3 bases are TGTGCCAGCTACGGTGTCGCCAAGCAGTTCTTC. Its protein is CASYGVAKQFF.

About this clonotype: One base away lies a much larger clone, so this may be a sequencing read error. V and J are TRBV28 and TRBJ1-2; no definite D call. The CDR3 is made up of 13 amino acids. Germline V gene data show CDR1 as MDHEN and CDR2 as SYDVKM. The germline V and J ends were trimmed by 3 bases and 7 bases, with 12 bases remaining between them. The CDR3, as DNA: TGTGCCAGCAGTTTCCAGAATAATCTTGGCTACACCTTC. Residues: CASSFQNNLGYTF.

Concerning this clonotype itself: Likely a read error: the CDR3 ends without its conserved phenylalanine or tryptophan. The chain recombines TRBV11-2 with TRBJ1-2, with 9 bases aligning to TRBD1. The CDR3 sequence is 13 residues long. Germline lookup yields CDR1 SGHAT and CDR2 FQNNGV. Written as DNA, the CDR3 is TGTACAAGCAGCTTGGACAGGGGCTATGGCTACACCTAC. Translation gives CTSSLDRGYGYTY.

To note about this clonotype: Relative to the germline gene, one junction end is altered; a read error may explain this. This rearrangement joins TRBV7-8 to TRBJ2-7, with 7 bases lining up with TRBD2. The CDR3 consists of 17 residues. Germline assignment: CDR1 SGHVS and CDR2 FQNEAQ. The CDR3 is CASSLKGGATVTLEQYF. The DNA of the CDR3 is TGTGCGAGCAGCCTGAAGGGAGGGGCTACAGTTACCCTCGAGCAGTACTTC.

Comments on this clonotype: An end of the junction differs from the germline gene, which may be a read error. CDR3: CASSQDLTGIYEQYF. The DNA of the CDR3 is TGCGCCAGCAGCCAAGACCTGACAGGAATCTACGAGCAGTATTTC. The chain uses TRBV4-3 and TRBJ2-7; a weak D match, TRBD1 (6 bases). The CDR3 runs to 15 residues. The germline V gene has CDR1 LGHNA and CDR2 YSLEER.

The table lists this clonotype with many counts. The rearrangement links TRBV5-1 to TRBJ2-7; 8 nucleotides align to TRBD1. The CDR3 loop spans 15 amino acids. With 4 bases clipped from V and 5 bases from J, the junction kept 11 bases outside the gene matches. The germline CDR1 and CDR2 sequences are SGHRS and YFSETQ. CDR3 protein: CASSRKDREENEQYF. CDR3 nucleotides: TGCGCCAGCAGCCGTAAGGACAGGGAGGAGAACGAGCAGTACTTC.

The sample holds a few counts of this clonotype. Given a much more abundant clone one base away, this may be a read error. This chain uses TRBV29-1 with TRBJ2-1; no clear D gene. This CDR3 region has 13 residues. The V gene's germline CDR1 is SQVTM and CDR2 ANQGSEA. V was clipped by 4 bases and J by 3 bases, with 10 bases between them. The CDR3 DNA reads TGCAGCGTTGTGCGAGGCAACTACAATGAGCAGTTCTTC. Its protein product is CSVVRGNYNEQFF.

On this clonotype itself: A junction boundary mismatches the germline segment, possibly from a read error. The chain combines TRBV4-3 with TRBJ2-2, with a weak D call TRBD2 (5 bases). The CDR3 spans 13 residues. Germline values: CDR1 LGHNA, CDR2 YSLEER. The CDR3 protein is CASSQVSGAEVFF. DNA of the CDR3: TGCGCCAGCAGCCAAGTTTCTGGAGCGGAGGTGTTTTTT.

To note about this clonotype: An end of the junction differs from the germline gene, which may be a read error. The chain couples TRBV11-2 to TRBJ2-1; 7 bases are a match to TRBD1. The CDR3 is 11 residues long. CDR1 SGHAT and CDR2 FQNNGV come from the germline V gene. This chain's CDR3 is CASSFDREQLF. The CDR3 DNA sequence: TGTGCCAGCAGCTTTGACAGGGAACAATTATTC.

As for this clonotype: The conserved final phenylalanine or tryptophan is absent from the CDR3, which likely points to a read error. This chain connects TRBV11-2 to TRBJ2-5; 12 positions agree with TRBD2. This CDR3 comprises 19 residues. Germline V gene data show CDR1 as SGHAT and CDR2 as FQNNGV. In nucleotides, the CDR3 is TGTGCCAGCAGCTTTGGTAGCCTTCTAGCGGGAGGGCGGGGGGAGACACAGTACTTG. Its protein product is CASSFGSLLAGGRGETQYL.

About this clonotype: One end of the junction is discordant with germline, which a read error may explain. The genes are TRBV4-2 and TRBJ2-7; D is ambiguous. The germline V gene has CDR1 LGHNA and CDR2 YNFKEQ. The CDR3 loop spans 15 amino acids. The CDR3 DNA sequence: TGTGCCAGCAGCCTAGCATGGCGAGGATCCTACGAACAGTACTTC. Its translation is CASSLAWRGSYEQYF.

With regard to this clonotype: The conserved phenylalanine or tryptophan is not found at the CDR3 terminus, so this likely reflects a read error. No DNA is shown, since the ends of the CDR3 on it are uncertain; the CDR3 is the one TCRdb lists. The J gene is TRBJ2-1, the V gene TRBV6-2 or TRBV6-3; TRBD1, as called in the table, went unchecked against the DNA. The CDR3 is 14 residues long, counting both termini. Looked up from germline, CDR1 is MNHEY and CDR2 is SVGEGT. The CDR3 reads CASSYGTDAYEQLL.

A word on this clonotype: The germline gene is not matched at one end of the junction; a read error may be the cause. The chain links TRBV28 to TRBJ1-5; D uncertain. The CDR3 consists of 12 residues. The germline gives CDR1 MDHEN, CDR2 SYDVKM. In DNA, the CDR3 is TGTGCCAGAAGTTTAAGGGCTCAGCCCCAGGATTTT. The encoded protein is CARSLRAQPQDF.

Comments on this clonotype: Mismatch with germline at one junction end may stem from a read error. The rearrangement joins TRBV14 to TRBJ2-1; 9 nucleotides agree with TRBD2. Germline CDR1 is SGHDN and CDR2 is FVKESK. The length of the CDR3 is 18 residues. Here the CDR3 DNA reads TGTGCCGGCAGCCAAGACGGGACTAGCAGGAACCGCCACAATGAGCAGTTCTTC. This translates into CAGSQDGTSRNRHNEQFF.

The DNA for the CDR3 is TGTGCCAGCAGTTACCGTGACCGGAGCACTGAAGCTTTCTTT. Encoded protein: CASSYRDRSTEAFF. V and J are TRBV6-2 or TRBV6-3 and TRBJ1-1; D not resolved. Trimming stripped 2 bases from V and 4 bases from J, with 11 bases between. The CDR3 loop spans 14 amino acids. Per the germline V gene, CDR1 is MNHEY and CDR2 is SVGEGT.

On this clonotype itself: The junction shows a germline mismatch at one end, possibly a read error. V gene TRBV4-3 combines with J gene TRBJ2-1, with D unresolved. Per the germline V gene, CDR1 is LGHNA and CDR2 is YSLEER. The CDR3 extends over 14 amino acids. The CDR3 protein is CASSQDACYDEQFF. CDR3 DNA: TGCGCCAGCAGCCAAGATGCGTGCTACGATGAGCAGTTCTTC.

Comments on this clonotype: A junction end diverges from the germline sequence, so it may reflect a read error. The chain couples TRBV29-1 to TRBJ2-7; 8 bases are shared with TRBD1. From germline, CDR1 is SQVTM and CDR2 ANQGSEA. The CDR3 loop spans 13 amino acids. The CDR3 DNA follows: TGCAGCGCTGCCGGGACAGGCGGGTACGTGCAGTACTTC. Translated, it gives CSAAGTGGYVQYF.

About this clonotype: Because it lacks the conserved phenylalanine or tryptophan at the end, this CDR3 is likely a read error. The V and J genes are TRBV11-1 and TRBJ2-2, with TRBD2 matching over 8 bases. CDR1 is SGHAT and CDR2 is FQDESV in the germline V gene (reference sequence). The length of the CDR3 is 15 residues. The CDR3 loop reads CASNLSGSGTAELFY. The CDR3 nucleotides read TGTGCCAGCAACTTAAGCGGGAGTGGAACCGCGGAGCTGTTTTAT.

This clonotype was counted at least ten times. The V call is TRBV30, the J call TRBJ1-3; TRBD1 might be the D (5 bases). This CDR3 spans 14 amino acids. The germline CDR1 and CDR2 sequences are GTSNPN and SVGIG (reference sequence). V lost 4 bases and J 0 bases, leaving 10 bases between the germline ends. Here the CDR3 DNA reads TGTGCCTGGATGCCAGGGATCTCTGGAAACACCATATATTTT. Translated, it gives CAWMPGISGNTIYF.

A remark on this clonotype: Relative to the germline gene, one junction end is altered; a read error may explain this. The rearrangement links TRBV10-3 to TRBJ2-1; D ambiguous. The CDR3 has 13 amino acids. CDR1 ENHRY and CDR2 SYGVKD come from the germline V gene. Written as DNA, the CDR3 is TGTGTCATCAGTGAAATTCGTGACGATGAGCAGTTCTTC. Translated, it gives CVISEIRDDEQFF.

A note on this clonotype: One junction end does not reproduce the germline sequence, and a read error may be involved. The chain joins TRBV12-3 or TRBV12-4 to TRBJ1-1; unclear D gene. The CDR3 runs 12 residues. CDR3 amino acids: CASRYVTAETFF. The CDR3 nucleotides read TGTGCCAGTAGGTATGTGACGGCTGAAACTTTCTTT.

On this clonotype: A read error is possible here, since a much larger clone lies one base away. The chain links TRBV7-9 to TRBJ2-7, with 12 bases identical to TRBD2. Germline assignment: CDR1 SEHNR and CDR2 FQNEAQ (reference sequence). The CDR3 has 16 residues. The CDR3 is CAGRPPLAGGGYEQYF. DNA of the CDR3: TGTGCCGGCAGACCCCCCCTAGCGGGAGGGGGATACGAGCAGTACTTC.

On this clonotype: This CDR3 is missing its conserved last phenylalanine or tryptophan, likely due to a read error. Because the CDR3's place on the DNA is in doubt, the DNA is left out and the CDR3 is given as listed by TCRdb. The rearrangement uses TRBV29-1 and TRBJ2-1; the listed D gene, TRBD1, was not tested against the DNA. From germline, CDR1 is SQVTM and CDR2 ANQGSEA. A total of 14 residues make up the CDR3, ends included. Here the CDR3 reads CSVLQGPPLNEQSL.

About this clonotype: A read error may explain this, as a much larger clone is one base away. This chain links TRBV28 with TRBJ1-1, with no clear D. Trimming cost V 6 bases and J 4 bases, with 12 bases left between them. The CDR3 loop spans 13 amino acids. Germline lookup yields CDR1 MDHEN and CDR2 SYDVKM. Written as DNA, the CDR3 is TGTGCCAGCAGGTGGGATTCGGCCACTGAAGCTTTCTTT. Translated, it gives CASRWDSATEAFF.

The CDR3 reads CASSLVTIGLHETQYF. CDR3 bases: TGTGCCAGCAGCTTGGTAACGATAGGCTTACATGAGACCCAGTACTTC. This chain uses TRBV7-8 with TRBJ2-5, with unresolved D. There are 16 residues in the CDR3. The V gene lost 3 bases and the J gene lost 5 bases, with 19 bases spanning the gap. Germline values: CDR1 SGHVS, CDR2 FQNEAQ.

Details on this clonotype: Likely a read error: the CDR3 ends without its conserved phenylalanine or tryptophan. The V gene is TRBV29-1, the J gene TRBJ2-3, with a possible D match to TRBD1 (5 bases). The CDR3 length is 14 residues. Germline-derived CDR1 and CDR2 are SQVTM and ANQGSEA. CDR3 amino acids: CRAATQGVTDTQYY. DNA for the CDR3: TGCAGGGCCGCGACCCAGGGCGTCACAGATACGCAGTATTAT.

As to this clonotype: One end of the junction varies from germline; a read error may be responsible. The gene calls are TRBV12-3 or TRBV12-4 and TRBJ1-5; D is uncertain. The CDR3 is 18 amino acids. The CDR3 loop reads CASSSNPGGVVSNQPQHF. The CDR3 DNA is TGTGCCAGTAGTTCTAACCCGGGTGGGGTCGTTAGCAATCAGCCCCAGCATTTT.

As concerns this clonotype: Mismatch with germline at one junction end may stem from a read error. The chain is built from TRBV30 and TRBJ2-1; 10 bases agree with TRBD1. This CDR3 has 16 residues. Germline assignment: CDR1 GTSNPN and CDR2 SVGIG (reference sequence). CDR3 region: CAWSGTGANSYNEQLF. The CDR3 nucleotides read TGTGCGTGGAGTGGGACAGGGGCTAACTCCTACAATGAGCAGCTCTTC.

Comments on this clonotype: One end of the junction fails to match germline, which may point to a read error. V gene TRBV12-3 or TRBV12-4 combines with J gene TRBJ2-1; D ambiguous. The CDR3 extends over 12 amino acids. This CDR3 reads CASSLDNNKQFF. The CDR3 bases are TGTGCCAGCAGCTTAGATAACAATAAGCAGTTCTTC.